This is a list of T cell receptor beta chains from one sample in a study of blood T cells in healthy people across ages. TCRdb itself ran the 5' RACE reads through MiXCR, one entry per CDR3 protein. The sample lists about 800,000 distinct CDR3 sequences, 25% occurring once. This sample was shared with a second study, whose subject was T cells of mothers and their children.

Material for sequencing was blood. Receptors originate from a boy aged 5-17 years in good health. Each CDR3 is given with its conserved first and last residue. A D gene is named only where the DNA matches it firmly. For some rows the clone size is stated as once, few or many, or as a class when expanded; others skip it.

NA TRBJ2-1 NA TRBV5-6 TGTGCCAGCAGCTCGCCGGGGAAGCAGTTCTTC CASSSPGKQFF
few TRBJ1-5 NA TRBV29-1 TGCAGCGCGGCGGCCGGGGGGGCAAATCAGCCCCAGCATTTT CSAAAGGANQPQHF
NA TRBJ2-2 NA TRBV4-3 TGCGCCAGCAGCCAAGATTATAAGGAGCTGTTTTTT CASSQDYKELFF
NA TRBJ1-3 TRBD1 TRBV4-3 TGCGCCAGCAGCCAAGACCGGGACAGCAATGGAAACACCATATATTTT CASSQDRDSNGNTIYF
NA TRBJ2-1 NA TRBV28 TGTGCCAGCAGTTTACGTAGATCTGAGCAGTTCTTC CASSLRRSEQFF
few TRBJ2-4 NA TRBV7-9 TGTGCCAGCAGCTTAGCGTTTGGGGCGGAAAACATTCAGTACTTC CASSLAFGAENIQYF
few TRBJ2-5 TRBD2 TRBV5-1 TGCGCCAGCACCAAACTAGCGGGGCAAGAGACCCAGTACTTC CASTKLAGQETQYF
many TRBJ1-2 NA TRBV29-1 TGCAGCGTTGTAGGTGATTATGGCTACACCTTC CSVVGDYGYTF
many TRBJ2-5 TRBD2 TRBV20-1 TGCAGTGCCACGGGGACTAGCGGGAGTCAGTCGGGGCAGTACTTC CSATGTSGSQSGQYF
NA TRBJ2-3 NA TRBV27 TGTGCCAGCAGTTTATCCCGGGGAACCACAGATACGCAGTATTTT CASSLSRGTTDTQYF
few TRBJ1-3 NA TRBV7-2 TGTGCCAGCAGCCCCCCAGGGTCCAACTCTGGAAACACCATATATTTT CASSPPGSNSGNTIYF
few TRBJ2-1 TRBD2 TRBV18 TGTGCCAGCTCACCAGAGGAGGTAGCGGGGTACGGTGAGCAGTTCTTC CASSPEEVAGYGEQFF
many TRBJ2-2 TRBD2 TRBV6-2/TRBV6-3 TGTGCCAGCAGTTACTATGGACTAGCAAGCACCGGGGAGCTGTTTTTT CASSYYGLASTGELFF
NA TRBJ2-7 TRBD1 TRBV7-9 TGTGCCAGCAGCCGGACAGGGGGCCTCTACGAGCAGTACTTC CASSRTGGLYEQYF
once TRBJ1-1 NA TRBV19 TGTGCCAATAGTATTGGGGGTTCGAACACTGAAGCTTTCTTT CANSIGGSNTEAFF
few TRBJ2-5 TRBD1 TRBV12-3/TRBV12-4 TGTGCCAGCAGACCCAGCCGGGACAGGGTAGAGCAGTACTTC CASRPSRDRVEQYF
NA TRBJ2-5 NA TRBV5-1 TGCGCCAGCAGCTTTAGCGCGGGGGCGTTACAAGAGACCCAGTACTTC CASSFSAGALQETQYF
few TRBJ2-5 NA TRBV20-1 TGCAGTGCCGACGAAGGATTTGGGGAGACCCAGTACTTC CSADEGFGETQYF
few TRBJ2-3 NA TRBV11-1 TGTGCCAGCAGCTTTACTTCGGCAGATACGCAGTATTTT CASSFTSADTQYF
few TRBJ2-7 NA TRBV18 TGTGCCAGCTCAGATAGTCCTCTTGCCTACGAGCAGTACTTC CASSDSPLAYEQYF
many TRBJ2-1 TRBD2 TRBV20-1 TGCAGTGCTAGAGCTAGCGGGGGGGACTACAATGAGCAGTTCTTC CSARASGGDYNEQFF
NA TRBJ2-7 TRBD2 TRBV6-1 TGTGCCAGTACGGGGGCGGCTAGCGGGGGTTACTACGAGCAGTACTTC CASTGAASGGYYEQYF
few TRBJ2-3 NA TRBV15 TGTGCCACCAGCCTCGGGGGGCAAGATACGCAGTATTTT CATSLGGQDTQYF
NA TRBJ2-7 NA TRBV5-1 TGCGCCAGCAGCGAGGGTCCCGGCTCCTACGAGCAGTACTTC CASSEGPGSYEQYF